These T cell receptor beta chains were read from a single sample in a study of blood T cell repertoires in COVID-19. Assay: immunoSEQ multiplex PCR; the TCRdb copy retains only in-frame clones and omits some. The sample lists 85,000 or so clones, about four fifths occurring once. Sequencing was done on a sample of peripheral blood. These receptor sequences come from a man older than 75 with acute or convalescent COVID-19. The CDR3 runs from the conserved cysteine through the conserved F or W. The D gene is left open where the match is weak. Rows may omit the clone size; those that give it use once, few, many or a size class.

.	TRBV7-9	TRBD1	TRBJ2-2	CASSLGQGNTGELFF	TGTGCCAGCAGCTTGGGACAGGGAAACACCGGGGAGCTGTTTTTT
.	TRBV12-3/TRBV12-4	.	TRBJ1-1	CASSFYSRLTFF	TGTGCCAGCAGTTTCTATTCGAGGTTGACTTTCTTT
once	TRBV6-6	.	TRBJ2-1	CASMVGGGKGEQFF	TGTGCCAGCATGGTGGGAGGGGGTAAGGGTGAGCAGTTCTTC
.	TRBV5-1	TRBD1	TRBJ2-2	CASSQGTANTGELFF	TGCGCCAGCAGCCAGGGGACAGCGAACACCGGGGAGCTGTTTTTT
.	TRBV7-2	TRBD2	TRBJ2-1	CASSHSSGRGSDEQFF	TGTGCCAGCAGCCACTCTAGCGGGAGGGGTTCAGATGAGCAGTTCTTC
few	TRBV6-5	.	TRBJ2-3	CASSRGFTDTQYF	TGTGCCAGCAGTCGGGGTTTCACAGATACGCAGTATTTT
.	TRBV30	TRBD2	TRBJ2-4	CAWSAPWGSGRAENIQYF	TGTGCCTGGAGTGCCCCTTGGGGGAGCGGGAGGGCGGAAAACATTCAGTACTTC
.	TRBV2	.	TRBJ1-5	CASRAQGHSNQPQHF	TGTGCCAGCAGGGCACAGGGACATAGCAATCAGCCCCAGCATTTT
once	TRBV29-1	TRBD1	TRBJ1-1	CSVGTGSMNTEAFF	TGCAGCGTTGGGACAGGGAGTATGAACACTGAAGCTTTCTTT
.	TRBV18	.	TRBJ1-1	CASSPYEVTEAFF	TGTGCCAGCTCACCTTACGAGGTGACTGAAGCTTTCTTT
.	TRBV19	.	TRBJ1-4	CASNALGQPEKLFF	TGTGCCAGCAACGCACTTGGACAGCCCGAAAAACTGTTTTTT
.	TRBV14	.	TRBJ1-2	CASSQADRYYGYTF	TGTGCCAGCAGCCAAGCTGACAGGTACTATGGCTACACCTTC
.	TRBV28	.	TRBJ1-2	CASSLSGRGNYGYTF	TGTGCCAGCAGCCTATCAGGAAGGGGTAACTATGGCTACACCTTC
.	TRBV4-3	TRBD2	TRBJ2-5	CASSRDGTSGETQYF	TGCGCCAGCAGCCGAGACGGGACTAGCGGAGAGACCCAGTACTTC
.	TRBV30	.	TRBJ2-1	CAWSVRKSGYNEQFF	TGTGCCTGGAGTGTCAGGAAGTCGGGATACAATGAGCAGTTCTTC
.	TRBV9	TRBD2	TRBJ2-3	CASNPGWGKREADTQYF	TGTGCCAGCAACCCCGGGTGGGGCAAGCGGGAAGCAGATACGCAGTATTTT
.	TRBV7-9	.	TRBJ2-7	CASSSERREQYF	TGTGCCAGCAGCTCGGAGCGGCGCGAGCAGTACTTC
.	TRBV4-1	.	TRBJ1-4	CASSQQAYRFEKLFF	TGCGCCAGCAGCCAGCAGGCGTATAGGTTTGAAAAACTGTTTTTT
.	TRBV28	TRBD1	TRBJ2-1	CASIQLGAQGVGNEQFF	TGTGCCAGCATCCAACTAGGGGCACAGGGGGTTGGCAATGAGCAGTTCTTC